This T cell receptor beta chain is drawn from a study of cytomegalovirus exposure and HLA in healthy donors. About this clone: Antigen specificity is unknown.

This CDR3 contains 15 residues. V was pared by 7 bases and J by 4 bases, with 22 bases between. Per germline, CDR1 GTSNPN and CDR2 SVGIG (reference sequence). General study results and limits: Earlier analysis yielded a pattern in which most TCR beta V segments were productive about 87% or about 30% of the time. It was only CMV serostatus that was available as immune exposure information. Most likely, a cluster of highly shared sequence variants arose as a sequencing artifact.

The PCR made use of 60 Vbeta and 13 Jbeta primers. Original analysis: Later, some 75 million unique TCR beta chains were counted in an analysis, and approximately 9.9 million of them were shared. Assay used: immunoSEQ multiplex PCR; TCRdb lists only in-frame clones, some missing. V, J and clone size derive from that table, while D and trimming were established from the DNA sequence. This sample's table has 130,000 to 150,000 clones. The chain couples TRBV30 to TRBJ1-2; D unresolved. Input material: PBMCs. This receptor was identified in a male donor in good health and CMV-seronegative. This chain's CDR3 is CASIRHPQDIYGYTF. DNA for the CDR3: TGTGCCTCCATCCGACACCCCCAGGATATCTATGGCTACACCTTC.